A selection of T cell receptor beta chains follows, all from one sample in a study of CD8+ T cells in alopecia areata. Clones were sequenced by immunoSEQ multiplex PCR, and TCRdb holds only the in-frame ones, with some missing. The sample contains 95,000 to 100,000 clones, roughly two thirds of which appear only once. Sequenced material: CD8+ T cells sorted from blood, taken at week 4, from a patient treated with tofacitinib. The source is a human donor with alopecia areata. Both conserved end residues are part of each CDR3. Fields, in order: J gene, clone size, V gene, CDR3 protein. Rows may omit the clone size; those that give it use once, few, many or a size class.

TRBJ2-7 - TRBV6-5 CASSSRLAGVYEQYF
TRBJ2-7 - TRBV30 CAWIEQGPYEQYF
TRBJ1-5 - TRBV30 CAWSAGQGSHQPQHF
TRBJ2-7 few TRBV29-1 CSVEVRDRGYEQYF
TRBJ2-1 - TRBV19 CASSIDAGTLEFF
TRBJ1-1 - TRBV2 CASSFTGTLNTEAFF
TRBJ2-5 few TRBV28 CASSLSDPIRGQETQYF
TRBJ1-5 - TRBV27 CASSLGQGLRPQHF
TRBJ2-7 - TRBV9 CASSVGQATYEQYF
TRBJ2-2 once TRBV27 CASSGHLTPGELFF
TRBJ2-7 - TRBV7-9 CASREGSYEQYF
TRBJ2-3 - TRBV25-1 CASSEVGGDTQYF
TRBJ1-1 once TRBV9 CASSPPGTGGRVGAFF
- - TRBV25-1 CASTRQADPYEQYF
TRBJ1-1 - TRBV30 CACRWGPLMNTEAFF
TRBJ2-7 - TRBV4-2 CASSPGQGTNEQYF
TRBJ2-1 - TRBV9 CASSDNRDPDGEQFF
TRBJ1-2 few TRBV29-1 CSVEGWDYGYTF
TRBJ2-7 - TRBV4-3 CASSQDLGEGLYEQYF
TRBJ2-1 once TRBV2 CASSEEASDEQFF
TRBJ1-5 - TRBV7-9 CASSFTGSSQPQHF
TRBJ2-3 - TRBV7-2 CASSQSSGGWVTDTQYF
TRBJ1-2 - TRBV4-1 CASSPTTTVNYGYTF
TRBJ1-4 - TRBV15 CATSSRINEKLFF
TRBJ2-2 - TRBV29-1 CSYYRDTGELFF
TRBJ2-2 - TRBV27 CASSSLRVGGTGELFF
TRBJ2-7 - TRBV27 CASSHHNSYEQYF
TRBJ1-2 once TRBV10-3 CAISGRDWDYGYTF
TRBJ2-5 few TRBV6-5 CASGTGTSETQYF
TRBJ2-3 few TRBV7-9 CASSPPLAPSGTDTQYF
TRBJ2-1 - TRBV27 CASSLLAGGPGNEQFF
TRBJ2-2 few TRBV27 CASSYLAGVGGELFF
TRBJ1-2 - TRBV21-1 CASSKESPVEGYTF
TRBJ2-5 once TRBV28 CASRTGRGETQYF
TRBJ2-5 - TRBV30 CAWTRLRETQYF